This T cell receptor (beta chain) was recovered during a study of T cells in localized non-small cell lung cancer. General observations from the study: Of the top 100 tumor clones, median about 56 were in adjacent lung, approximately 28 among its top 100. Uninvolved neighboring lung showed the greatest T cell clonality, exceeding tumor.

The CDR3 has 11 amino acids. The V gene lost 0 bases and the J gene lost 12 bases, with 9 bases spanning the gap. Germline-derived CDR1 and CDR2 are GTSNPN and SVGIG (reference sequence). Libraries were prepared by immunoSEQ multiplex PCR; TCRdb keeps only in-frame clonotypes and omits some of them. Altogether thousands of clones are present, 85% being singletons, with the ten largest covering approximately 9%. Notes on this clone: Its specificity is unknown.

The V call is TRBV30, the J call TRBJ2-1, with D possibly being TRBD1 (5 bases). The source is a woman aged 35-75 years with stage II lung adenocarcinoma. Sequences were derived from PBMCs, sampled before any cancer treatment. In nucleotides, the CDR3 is TGTGCCTGGAGTGTACAGGAGAGGCAGTTCTTC. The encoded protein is CAWSVQERQFF.